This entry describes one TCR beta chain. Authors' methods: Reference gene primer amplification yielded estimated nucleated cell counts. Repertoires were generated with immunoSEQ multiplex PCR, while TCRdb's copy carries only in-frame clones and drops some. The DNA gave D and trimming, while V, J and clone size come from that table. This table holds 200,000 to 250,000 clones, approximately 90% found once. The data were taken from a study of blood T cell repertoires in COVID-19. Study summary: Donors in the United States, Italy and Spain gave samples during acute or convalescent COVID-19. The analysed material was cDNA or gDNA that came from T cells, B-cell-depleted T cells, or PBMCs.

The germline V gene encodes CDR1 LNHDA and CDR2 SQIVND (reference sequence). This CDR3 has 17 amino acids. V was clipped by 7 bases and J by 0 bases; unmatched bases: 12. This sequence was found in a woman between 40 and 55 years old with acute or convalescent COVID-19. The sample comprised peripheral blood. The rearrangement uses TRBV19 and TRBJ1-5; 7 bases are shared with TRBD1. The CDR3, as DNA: TGTGCCAGTAAAGTGACAGGGATAAATCTTAGCAATCAGCCCCAGCATTTT. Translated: CASKVTGINLSNQPQHF.